This T cell receptor (beta chain) originates from a study of spatial heterogeneity in lung cancer. In the study overall: Detected sequences consistently included more beta-chain ones than alpha-chain ones. Whole-study findings and limits: Ubiquitous expanded tumor TCRs appeared in blood more at resection than follow-up.

The CDR3 has 14 residues. In germline, CDR1 is SEHNR, CDR2 FQNEAQ (reference sequence). Trimming took 3 bases from V and 4 from J, leaving 12 bases between them. MiXCR, applied by TCRdb to the 5' RACE reads, yields one record per CDR3 protein. Counted here are 25,000 or so distinct CDR3 sequences, 2.5% to 4% occurring once; the ten biggest clones make up less than 35%. This clonotype was seen ten or more times. Its antigen is unidentified. Time point meaning: sample taken at primary tumor resection. Donors were 55 to 75 untreated early-stage non-small cell lung cancer patients. Researchers sequenced whole RNA taken from tumor, nontumor lung or frozen PBMC without sorting.

The sample consisted of PBMCs, taken at surgery. The chain is built from TRBV7-9 and TRBJ1-1; TRBD1 might be the D (6 bases). The TCR sequence derives from a female donor with early-stage non-small cell lung cancer. The CDR3 region has the DNA TGTGCCAGCAGCTTCGAGGGGGTGGGCACTGAAGCTTTCTTT. Translated, it gives CASSFEGVGTEAFF.